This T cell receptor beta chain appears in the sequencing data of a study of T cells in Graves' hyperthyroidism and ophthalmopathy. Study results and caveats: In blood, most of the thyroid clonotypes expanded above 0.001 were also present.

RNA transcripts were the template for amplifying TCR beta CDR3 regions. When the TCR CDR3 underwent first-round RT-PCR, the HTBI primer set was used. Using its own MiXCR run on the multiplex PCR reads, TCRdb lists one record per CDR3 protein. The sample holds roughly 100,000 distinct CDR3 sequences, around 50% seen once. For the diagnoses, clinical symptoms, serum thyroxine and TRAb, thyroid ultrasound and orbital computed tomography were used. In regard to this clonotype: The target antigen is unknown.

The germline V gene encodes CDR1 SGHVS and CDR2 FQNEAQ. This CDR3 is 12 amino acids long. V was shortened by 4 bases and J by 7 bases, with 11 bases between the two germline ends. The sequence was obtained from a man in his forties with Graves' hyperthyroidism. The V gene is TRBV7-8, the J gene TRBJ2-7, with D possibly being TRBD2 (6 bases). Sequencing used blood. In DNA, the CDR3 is TGTGCCAGCAGCTGGGACTCCGGGGAGCAGTACTTC. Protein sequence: CASSWDSGEQYF.